This T cell receptor (beta chain) was found in a study of early stage breast cancer tumors (dated by TCRdb to about 2017). Background on the whole study: Of the approximately 15 invasive breast tumors, about a dozen were found to be estrogen receptor-positive, progesterone receptor-positive and HER2-negative. The average read coverage per sample was about 10-fold. A total of about 2.9 million templates, representing about 1.1 million unique clonotypes, were detected across all samples. Eight of the 12 ER+/PR+/HER2- tumors were invasive ductal carcinomas, while the other four were invasive lobular carcinomas. General study outcomes and caveats: Sequencing bulk genomic DNA from unsorted cells could not capture chain pairing or functional markers like CD4, CD8 and FOXP3. Repertoires from blood and normal breast were more alike than repertoires from blood and tumor, and in about 85% of the 16 patients, comparing each tissue with blood separated tumor from normal. Analysis by tumor subtype was prevented by the small cohort size. Compared with adjacent normal breast tissue, tumors had roughly 2.5-fold higher T cell density and higher clonality. Enriched TCRB sequences shared across patients were found to be mostly commonly generated sequences that were unlikely to play an important role in the tumor microenvironment.

As to this clone: The specificity of this receptor is unknown. Base-call qualities are not available, and no considerably larger clone is one nucleotide away.

The study profiled bulk TCR beta-chain repertoires in matched peripheral blood, tumor and adjacent normal breast tissue taken from some 17 patients with early-stage breast cancer. Before surgery, whole blood (about 5-10 mL) was collected into EDTA tubes and processed within 2 hours. Peripheral blood mononuclear cells were isolated by Ficoll-Paque centrifugation in SepMate-50 tubes. PBMCs were cryopreserved in roughly 90% FBS with approximately 10% DMSO in aliquots of roughly 1.8 to 4.5 million cells and stored in liquid nitrogen. The Qiagen AllPrep DNA/RNA Mini kit was used to extract genomic DNA. Each sample was amplified in two independent genomic DNA replicates, using about 0.52 ug for blood and around 1.5 ug for tumor or normal breast. Following the manufacturer's instructions, the ImmunoSeq Intro kit was used to carry out TCRB sequencing on genomic DNA. The multiplex PCR ran for 30 to 35 cycles using proprietary primers and spike-in control sequences for absolute quantification. An 87-bp fragment spanning the CDR3 and flanking V and J genes was sequenced with single-end 150-bp reads. Seven samples, with two replicates for each sample, were multiplexed per lane of an Illumina MiSeq using version 3.0 chemistry. For the original study's pipeline: Raw data were processed with the vendor's proprietary pipeline, and both replicates were merged into a single result per sample. Productive rearrangements sharing the V-gene family, CDR3 amino acid sequence and J-gene segment were defined as clonotypes. To compute clonality, the normalized Shannon entropy (Pielou evenness) of TCRB abundances was subtracted from 1. To estimate T cell density, the total number of templates was divided by the number of input cells, which was inferred from the amount of DNA input. Recon was used with default parameters to estimate total repertoire diversity and clonality. A clonotype was considered tumor-enriched if its abundance in tumor exceeded 0.1% and was at least 32-fold higher than its abundance in normal breast. TCRdb re-hosts the immuneACCESS table, in-frame sequences only. Its copies lack some clones; in the studies checked, an unresolved V gene accounts for under half of them, and the cause for the rest is not known. Clone size and V and J calls were adopted from that table, with D and trimming inferred from the DNA. The sample has about 72,000 clones on record, 65% to 85% of them singletons. The ten most abundant clones make up 3% to 4.5% of the sample.

At the junction V is shortened by 3 bases and J by 6 bases; bases outside the gene matches: 8. Taken from the germline V gene, the CDR1 and CDR2 loops are SGHVS and FQNEAQ. The CDR3 runs 15 residues from the cysteine to the phenylalanine. Here the CDR3 DNA is all that survives: 45 bases in frame from base 1. The sequenced sample consisted of blood. This chain is built from TRBV7-8 and TRBJ2-3, and 8 bases in between align with TRBD1. This clonotype was sampled from a person between 55 and 69 years old with breast cancer. The CDR3 protein sequence reads: CASSFGDRGIDTQYF. The sequenced DNA: TGTGCCAGCAGCTTCGGTGACAGGGGTATTGATACGCAGTATTTT.